This T cell receptor beta chain is drawn from a study of persistence of HIV-infected CD4 T cells. Overall study context: The sample holds CD4+ T cells responsive to CMV or HIV-1 Gag.

On this clone itself: The antigen is unknown.

The stimulus was an HIV-1 Gag 15-mer peptide pool, 0.85 to 1 ug/peptide/mL. CD40L-negative CD69-negative CD45RO-high memory CD4+ T cells were sorted as populations depleted of antigen-responding cells. Sequencing used immunoSEQ version 4 in survey mode. Each sample used up to roughly 1 ug genomic DNA diluted to 10 ng/uL. Some clones are missing from TCRdb's copy, which holds only in-frame ones; the method was immunoSEQ multiplex PCR. The profile shows about 40,000 clones, 70% to 80% of them singletons. This CDR3 contains 16 residues. Trimming at V came to 5 bases and at J to 0 bases, leaving 8 bases not matched to a gene. CDR1 and CDR2 from the germline V gene are SGHTA and FQGNSA. Overall study findings and caveats: Bulk TCR data could not be restricted to HIV-1-infected CMV-responding cells.

This clonotype originated in an adult man with HIV who was CMV-seropositive. The material was CD4+ T cells sorted from PBMCs after roughly 17-hour stimulation, obtained from a patient who received antiretroviral therapy. The gene calls are TRBV7-2 and TRBJ2-3; 7 nucleotides match TRBD1. The CDR3 reads CASSLDRLSSTDTQYF. CDR3 coding DNA: TGTGCCAGCAGCCTGGACAGGTTGTCTAGCACAGATACGCAGTATTTT.